The 19 T cell receptor beta chains below were found in one sample sequenced in a study of T cell responses to AZD1222 COVID-19 vaccine. The data were produced by immunoSEQ multiplex PCR, yet TCRdb's version contains in-frame clones alone and is incomplete. The repertoire holds about 180,000 clones, with 88% as singletons. The sample here was peripheral blood, taken on day 0 of AZD1222 vaccination. The source is an adult in good health.

The chain combines TRBV11-3 with TRBJ1-6, with TRBD1 identical over 9 bases. Germline lookup yields CDR1 SGHNT and CDR2 YENEEA. V lost 5 bases, J lost 6 bases, and 5 bases stayed unmatched. The CDR3 is made up of 15 amino acids. CDR3 residues: CASSQGTGSNSPLHF. The CDR3 region has the DNA TGTGCCAGCAGCCAGGGGACAGGGTCTAATTCACCCCTCCACTTT.

Remarks on this clone: Other nucleotide sequences in the sample specify the same CDR3. V is TRBV5-1 and J is TRBJ2-7; D ambiguous. The CDR3 runs 14 residues. The V end was cut by 0 bases, the J end by 2 bases, with 9 bases between. From germline, CDR1 is SGHRS and CDR2 YFSETQ. CDR3 in amino acids: CASSLGTGAYEQYF. The CDR3 region has the DNA TGCGCCAGCAGCTTGGGGACGGGTGCCTACGAGCAGTACTTC.

The chain has TRBV16 and TRBJ2-2; D unclear. The germline gives CDR1 KGHSY, CDR2 FQNENV. The CDR3 sequence is 14 residues long. Trimming took 0 bases from V and 4 from J, leaving 6 bases between them. The CDR3 nucleotides read TGTGCCAGCAGCCAATCTAGTCTCACCGGGGAGCTGTTTTTT. It is translated as CASSQSSLTGELFF.

The V gene is TRBV6-5, the J gene TRBJ2-5; 8 nucleotides align to TRBD1. This CDR3 has 13 residues. The germline V gene encodes CDR1 MNHEY and CDR2 SVGAGI. The J segment lost 4 bases and the V segment lost 6 bases, leaving 4 bases of the junction unmatched. The CDR3 DNA reads as TGTGCCAGCAGCTACGACAGGGGAGAGACCCAGTACTTC. It codes for CASSYDRGETQYF.

This chain connects TRBV27 to TRBJ1-6; no reliable D call. CDR3 length equals 12 residues. V was clipped by 1 base and J by 10 bases, with 5 bases between them. The germline CDR1 and CDR2 sequences are MNHEY and SMNVEV (reference sequence). CDR3 sequence reads: CASSLYGSPLHF. The CDR3 bases are TGTGCCAGCAGTTTATACGGGTCACCCCTCCACTTT.

This chain uses TRBV24-1 with TRBJ2-7; D may be TRBD2 (6 bases). The CDR3 covers 14 residues. Germline V CDR1 and CDR2: KGHDR, SFDVKD. The ends were cut back, 4 bases at V and 3 bases at J, with 12 bases in the middle. The CDR3 DNA reads as TGTGCCACCAGTGACTCGGGGAGGAACTACGAGCAGTACTTC. Translating gives CATSDSGRNYEQYF.

The chain uses TRBV27 and TRBJ1-1; TRBD1 agrees at 8 bases. The CDR3 has 14 residues. J gave up 12 bases and V 0 bases, and 9 bases lay outside the gene matches. Germline CDR1 and CDR2: MNHEY and SMNVEV (reference sequence). The CDR3, as DNA: TGTGCCAGCAGTTTATCGAACGGACAGGGTAGGACTTTCTTT. This encodes CASSLSNGQGRTFF.

This chain links TRBV19 with TRBJ1-1, with D perhaps TRBD1 (5 bases). The CDR3 consists of 14 residues. V was clipped by 2 bases and J by 6 bases, with 13 bases between them. Germline CDR1 LNHDA, CDR2 SQIVND (reference sequence). DNA of the CDR3: TGTGCCAGTAGTATATCTCAGGGTGGGGCTGAAGCTTTCTTT. Residues: CASSISQGGAEAFF.

The chain carries TRBV28 and TRBJ1-2; 11 positions match TRBD1. V shed 6 bases and J 7 bases; nucleotides not matched to a gene: 7. The germline V gene has CDR1 MDHEN and CDR2 SYDVKM. There are 14 residues in the CDR3. This CDR3 reads CASRPGQGVIGYTF. The CDR3 DNA is TGTGCCAGCAGGCCGGGACAGGGGGTCATTGGCTACACCTTC.

The chain links TRBV2 to TRBJ2-2; 7 bases align to TRBD1. The CDR3 has 15 amino acids. Trimming cost V 7 bases and J 3 bases; bases outside gene matches: 8. The V gene's germline CDR1 is SNHLY and CDR2 FYNNEI. CDR3: CASIRRGSYTGELFF. The DNA of the CDR3 is TGTGCCAGCATCCGCAGGGGGTCTTACACCGGGGAGCTGTTTTTT.

The rearrangement joins TRBV19 to TRBJ2-7, with D uncertain. V dropped 5 bases and J dropped 5 bases, with 16 bases sitting between them. From germline, CDR1 is LNHDA and CDR2 SQIVND (reference sequence). The CDR3 consists of 14 residues. The CDR3 DNA reads as TGTGCCAGTAGTGTCAGACCCCCGACTCACGAGCAGTACTTC. This codes for CASSVRPPTHEQYF.

The chain joins TRBV7-3 to TRBJ1-1; D is unresolved. CDR3 length: 15 amino acids. The germline gives CDR1 SGHTA, CDR2 FQGTGA. V was trimmed by 1 base and J by 0 bases, leaving 9 bases between them. Here the CDR3 DNA reads TGTGCCAGCAGCTTAAGAGGTGATCTGAACACTGAAGCTTTCTTT. Encoded protein: CASSLRGDLNTEAFF.

The chain joins TRBV10-3 to TRBJ2-5; the D gene is possibly TRBD1 (5 bases). The germline gives CDR1 ENHRY, CDR2 SYGVKD. The CDR3 is made up of 13 amino acids. V was clipped by 6 bases and J by 3 bases, with 11 bases between them. The CDR3 bases are TGTGCCATCAGGTCGACAGATAAAGAGACCCAGTACTTC. Its protein is CAIRSTDKETQYF.

Details on this clone: The sample holds other DNA sequences that translate to the same CDR3. The chain joins TRBV6-5 to TRBJ1-2; D is unclear. CDR1 and CDR2 from the germline V gene are MNHEY and SVGAGI. CDR3 length equals 12 residues. Trimming took 0 bases from V and 4 from J, leaving 3 bases between them. CDR3 in amino acids: CASSYSGYGYTF. The CDR3 DNA is TGTGCCAGCAGTTACTCCGGCTATGGCTACACCTTC.

This clone appeared a single time. The chain couples TRBV10-2 to TRBJ1-1, with TRBD1 as a possible D gene (5 bases). V lost 3 bases and J lost 0, with 8 bases in between. Germline-derived CDR1 and CDR2 are WSHSY and SAAADI. This CDR3 comprises 14 residues. The CDR3 coding sequence is TGCGCCAGCAGTGAACCAGGGATGAACACTGAAGCTTTCTTT. It is translated as CASSEPGMNTEAFF.

The chain carries TRBV5-1 and TRBJ2-3, with D perhaps matching TRBD2 (6 bases). The CDR3 length is 16 residues. The germline V gene encodes CDR1 SGHRS and CDR2 YFSETQ. Deletions cut 3 bases from V and 2 bases from J, with 16 bases between. CDR3 nucleotides: TGCGCCAGCAGCTCCTCAATCGGAGGGAACACAGATACGCAGTATTTT. This sequence encodes CASSSSIGGNTDTQYF. Complete variable domain (other parts from reference TRBV5-1 and TRBJ2-3): KAGVTQTPRYLIKTRGQQVTLSCSPISGHRSVSWYQQTPGQGLQFLFEYFSETQRNKGNFPGRFSGRQFSNSRSEMNVSTLELGDSALYLCASSSSIGGNTDTQYFGPGTRLTVL.

This rearrangement joins TRBV21-1 to TRBJ1-6; the D call TRBD1 from the table was never checked on the DNA. TRBV21-1 represents a pseudogene. This CDR3 comprises 17 residues. In DNA, the CDR3 is TGTGCCAGCAGCACCGACAGGGCGGGGACCTATAATTCACCCCTCCACTTT. It specifies CASSTDRAGTYNSPLHF.

Note on this clone: This sample includes further DNA sequences coding for the same CDR3. The chain combines TRBV14 with TRBJ1-3; unclear D gene. The CDR3 spans 13 residues. CDR1 is SGHDN, CDR2 FVKESK, per germline. V gave up 3 bases and J gave up 1 base, with 4 bases separating them. CDR3 in amino acids: CASSQNSGNTIYF. The CDR3 DNA sequence: TGTGCCAGCAGCCAGAATTCTGGAAACACCATATATTTT.

The chain joins TRBV7-3 to TRBJ2-3, with D maybe TRBD2 (5 bases). Germline V gives CDR1 SGHTA, CDR2 FQGTGA. The CDR3 is made up of 15 amino acids. V was pared by 0 bases and J by 2 bases, with 9 bases between. The CDR3 DNA reads as TGTGCCAGCAGCTTAACAGCGGCGAACACAGATACGCAGTATTTT. Residues: CASSLTAANTDTQYF.